These 12 T cell receptor beta chains were all obtained from the same sample, sequenced in a study of blood T cell repertoires in COVID-19. Clones were sequenced by immunoSEQ multiplex PCR, and TCRdb holds only the in-frame ones, with some missing. This table has some 490,000 clones, less than 90% appearing once. Sequencing input: PBMCs or T cells enriched from blood (not recorded which). Receptors were obtained from a woman aged 55-70 years who had recovered from COVID-19.

The chain is built from TRBV9 and TRBJ1-1; possibly TRBD1 for D (5 bases). The CDR3 consists of 14 residues. Trimming pared 4 bases from V and 0 bases from J, leaving 10 bases between. Germline assignment: CDR1 SGDLS and CDR2 YYNGEE. The CDR3 is CASSTTAMNTEAFF. CDR3 nucleotide sequence: TGTGCCAGCAGCACGACAGCAATGAACACTGAAGCTTTCTTT.

V usage is TRBV3-1 (or the pseudogene TRBV3-2) and J usage is TRBJ2-3; TRBD2 might be the D (7 bases). CDR3 size: 16 residues. Germline loops: CDR1 LGHDT, CDR2 YNNKEL (reference sequence). The V end lost 4 bases, the J end lost 3 bases, and 17 bases lay between the germline ends. The chain's CDR3 is CASSRRPGGGTDTQYF. Written as DNA, the CDR3 is TGTGCCAGCAGCCGAAGGCCGGGGGGCGGAACAGATACGCAGTATTTT.

This clone was found once. The chain uses TRBV19 and TRBJ1-1; no firm D call. CDR3 length equals 11 residues. V was clipped by 1 base and J by 8 bases, with 5 bases between them. Germline V gene sequence: CDR1 LNHDA, CDR2 SQIVND (reference sequence). The DNA of the CDR3 is TGTGCCAGTAGTATAGGGAGGGAAGCTTTCTTT. This translates into CASSIGREAFF.

This chain uses TRBV6-2 or TRBV6-3 with TRBJ2-2, with 7 nucleotides matching TRBD1. V was clipped by 2 bases and J by 1 base; unmatched bases: 1. Germline CDR1 and CDR2: MNHEY and SVGEGT. The CDR3 loop spans 15 amino acids. CDR3 sequence: CASSYRQGNTGELFF. CDR3 nucleotide sequence: TGTGCCAGCAGTTACAGACAGGGGAACACCGGGGAGCTGTTTTTT.

V usage is TRBV5-1 and J usage is TRBJ2-3, with TRBD2 matching 12 bases. V shed 4 bases and J 0 bases; nucleotides not matched to a gene: 6. Germline V gene lookup returns CDR1 SGHRS and CDR2 YFSETQ. The CDR3 runs to 17 residues. The CDR3 reads CASSVGLAGTSTDTQYF. CDR3 nucleotides: TGCGCCAGCAGCGTCGGACTAGCGGGGACTAGCACAGATACGCAGTATTTT.

The gene calls are TRBV29-1 and TRBJ1-5; D not resolved. The length of the CDR3 is 13 residues. The germline V gene has CDR1 SQVTM and CDR2 ANQGSEA. The V end lost 4 bases, the J end lost 1 base, and 8 bases lay between the germline ends. CDR3 sequence: CSVAVNSNQPQHF. The CDR3 DNA is TGCAGCGTTGCAGTTAACAGCAATCAGCCCCAGCATTTT.

The chain carries TRBV6-5 and TRBJ2-7, with D possibly being TRBD1 (5 bases). Germline loops: CDR1 MNHEY, CDR2 SVGAGI. V lost 5 bases and J 3 bases, leaving 14 bases between the germline ends. The CDR3 is 14 residues long. The CDR3 DNA reads TGTGCCAGCAGTCCCCTAGGGGCCGGCTACGAGCAGTACTTC. Protein sequence: CASSPLGAGYEQYF.

The chain combines TRBV18 with TRBJ1-5, with TRBD1 as a possible D gene (6 bases). V dropped 2 bases and J dropped 9 bases, with 14 bases sitting between them. Germline CDR1 KGHSH, CDR2 LQKENI. This CDR3 spans 14 amino acids. The CDR3 protein is CASSPAQGVGPQHF. The CDR3 DNA reads as TGTGCCAGCTCACCAGCACAGGGAGTGGGGCCCCAGCATTTT. The full variable domain, rest sourced from reference TRBV18 and TRBJ1-5, is NAGVMQNPRHLVRRRGQEARLRCSPMKGHSHVYWYRQLPEEGLKFMVYLQKENIIDESGMPKERFSAEFPKEGPSILRIQQVVRGDSAAYFCASSPAQGVGPQHFGDGTRLSIL.

J is TRBJ1-1 and V is TRBV3-1 (or the pseudogene TRBV3-2), with a weak D call TRBD1 (6 bases). Germline CDR1 is LGHDT and CDR2 is YNNKEL (reference sequence). Deletions cut 3 bases from V and 8 bases from J, with 16 bases between. CDR3 length equals 14 residues. CDR3 nucleotide sequence: TGTGCCAGCAGCCAGATTCTTCAGGGGACCGAAGCTTTCTTT. It specifies CASSQILQGTEAFF.

The rearrangement uses TRBV25-1 and TRBJ1-6; unclear D gene. V was pared by 6 bases and J by 7 bases, with 13 bases between. The germline V gene encodes CDR1 MGHDK and CDR2 SYGVNS. The CDR3 is 14 residues long. CDR3 amino acids: CASSSQVPNSPLHF. In DNA, the CDR3 is TGTGCCAGCAGCTCGCAGGTCCCAAATTCACCCCTCCACTTT.

The rearrangement uses TRBV29-1 and TRBJ1-2; D is possibly TRBD1 (5 bases). CDR1 is SQVTM, CDR2 ANQGSEA, per germline. V dropped 4 bases and J dropped 7 bases, with 22 bases sitting between them. There are 15 residues in the CDR3. The CDR3 here is CSVGPGRGLFFGYTF. The CDR3 DNA sequence: TGCAGCGTTGGCCCCGGTAGGGGCCTATTCTTTGGCTACACCTTC. The whole variable domain, filled in from reference TRBV29-1 and TRBJ1-2, reads SAVISQKPSRDICQRGTSLTIQCQVDSQVTMMFWYRQQPGQSLTLIATANQGSEATYESGFVIDKFPISRPNLTFSTLTVSNMSPEDSSIYLCSVGPGRGLFFGYTFGSGTRLTVV.

The chain combines TRBV5-1 with TRBJ1-2; D gene ambiguous. The CDR3 has 15 residues. Germline loops: CDR1 SGHRS, CDR2 YFSETQ. With 2 bases removed from V and 6 bases from J, the gap between germline ends came to 17 bases. CDR3 sequence: CASSLAGQLPDGYTF. CDR3 sequence (DNA): TGCGCCAGCAGCTTAGCAGGCCAACTTCCCGATGGCTACACCTTC.